These 13 T cell receptor beta chains were sequenced from one sample in a study of lymphopenia after photon versus proton radiotherapy. The assay was immunoSEQ multiplex PCR, and TCRdb's table has in-frame clones only and misses some. The sample comprises 30,000 to 35,000 clones, 75% to 90% of which are singletons, and around 6.7% rests with the top ten. The sample here was peripheral blood, taken from a patient treated with proton-based radiotherapy. Source of these receptors: an older woman with pancreatic cancer. Some clones in this sample may be carry-over from other donors' samples.

The chain is built from TRBV2 and TRBJ1-1, with no clear D. The CDR3 is 14 amino acids. Germline V gives CDR1 SNHLY, CDR2 FYNNEI. Trimming removed 4 bases from V and 1 base from J, with 10 bases in between. The CDR3 spells CASSGQVANTEAFF. The DNA of the CDR3 is TGTGCCAGCAGTGGACAAGTGGCGAACACTGAAGCTTTCTTT.

This chain joins TRBV5-5 and TRBJ1-5, with 7 bases matching TRBD1. There are 15 residues in the CDR3. The germline V gene encodes CDR1 SGHKS and CDR2 YYEKEE (reference sequence). J lost 3 bases, V lost 5 bases, and 8 bases had no gene match. The CDR3: CASRRRGGDNQPQHF. The DNA for the CDR3 is TGTGCCAGCAGACGCAGGGGGGGGGACAATCAGCCCCAGCATTTT.

The chain combines TRBV6-1 with TRBJ1-5; TRBD1 might be the D (5 bases). The CDR3 consists of 14 residues. Germline assignment: CDR1 MNHNS and CDR2 SASEGT. V shed 0 bases and J shed 6 bases, with 9 bases lying between them. CDR3 amino acids: CASSEAGRVQPQHF. The CDR3 coding sequence is TGTGCCAGCAGTGAAGCGGGCAGGGTTCAGCCCCAGCATTTT.

V gene TRBV6-1 combines with J gene TRBJ1-4; D unclear. This CDR3 has 14 residues. Trimming left V 1 base short and J 7 bases short, with 10 bases between. CDR1 is MNHNS and CDR2 is SASEGT in the germline V gene. The CDR3 DNA follows: TGTGCCAGCAGTGAAGGGCTACCCCCTGAAAAACTGTTTTTT. This translates into CASSEGLPPEKLFF.

The V gene is TRBV29-1, the J gene TRBJ2-7, with D tentatively TRBD1 (6 bases). The germline gives CDR1 SQVTM, CDR2 ANQGSEA. This CDR3 contains 13 residues. The germline V and J ends were trimmed by 5 bases and 0 bases, with 11 bases remaining between them. The CDR3 loop is CSVTLTGSYEQYF. CDR3 sequence (DNA): TGCAGCGTTACCCTGACAGGCTCCTACGAGCAGTACTTC.

This clone was recorded a few times. This sequence joins TRBV7-8 and TRBJ2-2; 8 bases are a match to TRBD2. The CDR3 is 15 amino acids. Looked up from germline, CDR1 is SGHVS and CDR2 is FQNEAQ. The V gene end was trimmed by 1 base and the J gene end by 8 bases; junction bases not matched to a gene: 6. This CDR3 reads CASSLVSAGGGELFF. The DNA for the CDR3 is TGTGCCAGCAGCTTAGTCTCGGCGGGAGGAGGGGAGCTGTTTTTT.

This chain uses TRBV4-1 with TRBJ1-4, with 11 bases lining up with TRBD1. The J segment lost 7 bases and the V segment lost 4 bases, leaving 2 bases of the junction unmatched. The CDR3 consists of 14 residues. Germline CDR1 and CDR2: MGHRA and YSYEKL. CDR3 sequence: CASSPGTGGEKLFF. The CDR3 DNA is TGCGCCAGCAGCCCCGGGACAGGGGGTGAAAAACTGTTTTTT.

The CDR3 sequence: CASSPQVPGELFF. The CDR3 bases are TGTGCCAGCAGCCCACAGGTCCCCGGGGAGCTGTTTTTT. The J gene is TRBJ2-2, the V gene TRBV7-3; the D gene is possibly TRBD1 (5 bases). CDR3 size: 13 residues. Germline CDR1 and CDR2: SGHTA and FQGTGA. V lost 5 bases to trimming and J lost 6 bases, with 10 bases between them.

The rearrangement links TRBV6-6 to TRBJ1-1, with D possibly TRBD1 on 5 matching bases. V dropped 7 bases and J dropped 4 bases, with 16 bases sitting between them. Germline V lookup: CDR1 MNHNY, CDR2 SVGAGI (reference sequence). This CDR3 spans 14 amino acids. CDR3 DNA sequence: TGTGCCAGCACCCGACTTGACAGAGGCACTGAAGCTTTCTTT. Translated: CASTRLDRGTEAFF.

This chain links TRBV19 with TRBJ1-5; perhaps TRBD1 as D (5 bases). The CDR3 has 15 amino acids. Germline-derived CDR1 and CDR2 are LNHDA and SQIVND (reference sequence). V lost 3 bases to trimming and J lost 1 base, with 10 bases between them. The chain's CDR3 is CASSIEGVSNQPQHF. CDR3 bases: TGTGCCAGTAGTATCGAAGGGGTCAGCAATCAGCCCCAGCATTTT.

The CDR3 nucleotides are TGTGCCAGCTCACCAGATATCCGGGTCGGCACTGAAGCTTTCTTT. Its translation is CASSPDIRVGTEAFF. The genes are TRBV18 and TRBJ1-1; D is unclear. V dropped 2 bases and J dropped 4 bases, with 14 bases sitting between them. The CDR3 runs to 15 residues. CDR1 KGHSH and CDR2 LQKENI come from the germline V gene.

The chain couples TRBV11-3 to TRBJ2-3, with 9 bases identical to TRBD2. In germline, CDR1 is SGHNT, CDR2 YENEEA. This CDR3 spans 16 amino acids. The trim removed 1 base at V and 2 bases at J, leaving 4 bases unmatched. The chain's CDR3 is CASSLGASGDTDTQYF. CDR3 DNA sequence: TGTGCCAGCAGCTTAGGTGCTAGCGGGGACACAGATACGCAGTATTTT.

This chain joins TRBV9 and TRBJ2-1; D gene ambiguous. The germline gives CDR1 SGDLS, CDR2 YYNGEE. The germline V and J ends were trimmed by 3 bases and 7 bases, with 5 bases remaining between them. This CDR3 spans 11 amino acids. The CDR3 DNA follows: TGTGCCAGCAGCGCTTTTAATGAGCAGTTCTTC. Its translation is CASSAFNEQFF.